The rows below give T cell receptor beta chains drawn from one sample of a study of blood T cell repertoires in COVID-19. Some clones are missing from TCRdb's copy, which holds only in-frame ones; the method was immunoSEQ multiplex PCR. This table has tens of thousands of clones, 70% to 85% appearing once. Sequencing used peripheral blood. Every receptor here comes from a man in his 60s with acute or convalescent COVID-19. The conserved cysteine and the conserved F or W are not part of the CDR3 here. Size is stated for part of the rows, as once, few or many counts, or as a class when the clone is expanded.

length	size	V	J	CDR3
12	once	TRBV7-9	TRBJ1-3	ASSFAGDGNTIY
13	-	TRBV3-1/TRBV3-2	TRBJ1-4	ASSQGSGVNEKLF
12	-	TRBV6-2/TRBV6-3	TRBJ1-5	ASSLTRGNQPQH
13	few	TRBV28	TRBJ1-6	ASSYNRGWNSPLH
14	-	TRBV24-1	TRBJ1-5	ATSEGGRERNQPQH
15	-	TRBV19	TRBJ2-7	ASSVREYGRFAYEQY
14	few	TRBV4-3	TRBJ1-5	ASSQDWSRGNQPQH
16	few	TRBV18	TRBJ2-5	ASSPRERGRGYQETQY
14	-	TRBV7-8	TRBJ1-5	ASSLVRTVSNQPQH
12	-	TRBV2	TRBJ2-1	ASRPTATDREQF
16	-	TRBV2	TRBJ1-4	ASLGVAHTSATNEKLF
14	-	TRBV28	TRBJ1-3	ASSPGQFPSGNTIY
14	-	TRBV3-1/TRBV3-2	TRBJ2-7	ASSQVGGGNSYEQY
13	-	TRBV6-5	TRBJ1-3	ASKRDTNSGNTIY
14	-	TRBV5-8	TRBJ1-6	ASRNKDRGLNSPLH
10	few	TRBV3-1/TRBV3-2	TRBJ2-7	ASSQMAGEQY
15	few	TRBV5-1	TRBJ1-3	ASSFAGQGPSGNTIY
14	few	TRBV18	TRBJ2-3	ASSPLARVGTDTQY
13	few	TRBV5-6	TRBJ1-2	ASSLVDRATDGYT
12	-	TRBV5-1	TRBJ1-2	ASSFPGENYGYT
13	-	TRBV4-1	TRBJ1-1	ASSPAWGTEIEAF
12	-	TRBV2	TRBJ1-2	ASVAGTGVYGYT
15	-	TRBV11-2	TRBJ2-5	ASSLDLQGAPFETQY
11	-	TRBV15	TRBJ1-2	ATSRDLDYGYT
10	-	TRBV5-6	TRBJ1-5	ASSSGNQPQH
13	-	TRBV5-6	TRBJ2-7	ASSRTEKGSYEQY
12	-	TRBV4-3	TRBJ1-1	ASSQVGANTEAF
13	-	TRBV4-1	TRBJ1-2	ASSQGSAGFSGYT
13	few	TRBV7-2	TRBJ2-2	ASSLAGGPAGELF
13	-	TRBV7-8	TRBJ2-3	ASSPTRGSTDTQY
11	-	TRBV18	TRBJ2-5	ASSLQGGETQY
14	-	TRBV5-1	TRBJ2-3	ASSLAGHLFADTQY
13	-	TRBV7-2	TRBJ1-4	ASSLEGGTNEKLF
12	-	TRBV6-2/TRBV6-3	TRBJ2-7	ASRYDRGRYEQY
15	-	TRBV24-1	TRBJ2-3	ATSEGDRGFYTDTQY
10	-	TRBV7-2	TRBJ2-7	ASSLRGYEQY
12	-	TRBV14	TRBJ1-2	ASSPLTGHYGYT
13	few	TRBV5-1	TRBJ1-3	ASSLGSSSGNTIY
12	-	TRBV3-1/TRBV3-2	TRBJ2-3	ASSHPHSTDTQY
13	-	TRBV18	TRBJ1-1	ASSPPDRANTEAF
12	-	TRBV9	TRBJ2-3	ASSPTSVADTQY
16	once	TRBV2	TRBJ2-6	ASSLLITQGSGANVLT
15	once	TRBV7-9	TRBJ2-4	ASSSILEGGKRNIQY
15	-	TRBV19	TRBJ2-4	ASSIVPGQVAKNIQY
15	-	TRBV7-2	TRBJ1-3	ASSSALQGATGNTIY
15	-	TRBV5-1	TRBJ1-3	ASSLGTGFPSGNTIY
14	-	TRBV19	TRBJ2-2	ASSTGWGTSTGELF
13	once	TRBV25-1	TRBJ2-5	ASSNTFRGDETQY